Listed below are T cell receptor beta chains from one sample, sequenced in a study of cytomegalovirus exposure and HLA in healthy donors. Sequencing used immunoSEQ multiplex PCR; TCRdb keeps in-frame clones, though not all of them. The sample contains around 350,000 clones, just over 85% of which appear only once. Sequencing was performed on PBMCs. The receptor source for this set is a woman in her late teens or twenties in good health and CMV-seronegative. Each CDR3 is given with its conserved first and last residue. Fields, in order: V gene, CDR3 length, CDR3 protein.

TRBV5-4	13	CASTPRNNYGYTF
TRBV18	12	CASSRGPDTQYF
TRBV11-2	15	CASSLTGGAYSEAFF
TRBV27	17	CASSLGHSGPGNEKLFF
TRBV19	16	CASSTTGQGISFGYTF
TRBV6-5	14	CASSYTTGSHEQYF
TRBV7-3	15	CASSRTSGRPNEQFF
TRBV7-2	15	CASRSAGLYTDTQYF
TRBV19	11	CASKLGGEQFF
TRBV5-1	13	CASSRVGGNIQYF
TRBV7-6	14	CASSSGLTTYEQYF
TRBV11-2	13	CASSPPRTGEAFF
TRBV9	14	CASSRGGTNQPQHF
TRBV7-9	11	CASNRVREQYF
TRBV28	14	CAIESDRGDYEQYF
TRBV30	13	CAWARGRNTEAFF
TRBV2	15	CASSEAAGQGAPYTF
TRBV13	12	CASSLHRETQYF
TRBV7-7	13	CASSLGLAHEQFF
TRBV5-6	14	CASRSGPGAYEQYF
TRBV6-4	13	CASSPGLDNEQFF
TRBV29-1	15	CSVEELGEGGYEQYF
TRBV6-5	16	CASSSTSGGSGNTIYF
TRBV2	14	CASRGLTGNGELFF
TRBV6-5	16	CASSWGVASGTDTQYF
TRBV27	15	CASRYSAGGPYEQYF
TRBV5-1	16	CASSYSPGLRTDTQYF
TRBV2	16	CASSTPGGGSYNEQFF
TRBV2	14	CASKRSGSTGELFF
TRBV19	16	CASSIHRVPTNEKLFF
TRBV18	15	CASSATGQRFYGYTF
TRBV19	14	CASTPGQGSDTQYF
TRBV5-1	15	CASSLDPVAYNEQFF
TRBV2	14	CASSEGGGVDTQYF
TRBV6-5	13	CASSGGRYNEQFF
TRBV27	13	CASSISGDQPQHF
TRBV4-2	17	CASSQGLAGGPIGEQFF
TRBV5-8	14	CASSFLNSGGGQYF
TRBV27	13	CASSPTGEYEQYF
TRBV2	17	CASSVSSSRASTDTQYF
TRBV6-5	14	CASSSQGRNYGYTF
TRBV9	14	CASSVGTGRETQYF
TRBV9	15	CASSVAGTDYNEQFF
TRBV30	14	CALEVVAANEKLFF
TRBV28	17	CASSYLLGEGALDEQYF
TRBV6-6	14	CASSYVGPSETQYF
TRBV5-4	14	CASSPDRPGETQYF
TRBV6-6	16	CASSYFGRYSNQPQHF
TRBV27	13	CASGYSGYNEQFF